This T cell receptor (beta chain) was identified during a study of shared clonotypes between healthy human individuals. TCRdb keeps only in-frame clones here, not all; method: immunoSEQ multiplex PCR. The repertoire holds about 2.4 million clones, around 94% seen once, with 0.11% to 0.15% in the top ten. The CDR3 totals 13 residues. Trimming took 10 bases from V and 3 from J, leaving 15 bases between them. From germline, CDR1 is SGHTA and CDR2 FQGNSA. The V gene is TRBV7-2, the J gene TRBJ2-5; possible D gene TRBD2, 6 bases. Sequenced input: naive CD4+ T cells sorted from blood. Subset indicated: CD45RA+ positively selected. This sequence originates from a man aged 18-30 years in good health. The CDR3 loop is CATRQAGKETQYF. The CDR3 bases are TGTGCCACCCGCCAGGCGGGAAAAGAGACCCAGTACTTC.